Below are 11 T cell receptor beta chains sequenced from a single sample in a study of T cells in localized non-small cell lung cancer. Produced via immunoSEQ multiplex PCR; TCRdb's table is partial and in-frame only. The data show around 35,000 clones, approximately 90% seen once. The source was peripheral blood mononuclear cells, collected before any cancer treatment. The receptors were sampled from a female donor older than 55 with stage II lung adenocarcinoma.

The chain couples TRBV5-1 to TRBJ2-3; 7 bases fit TRBD1. Germline CDR1 is SGHRS and CDR2 is YFSETQ. Trimming cost V 2 bases and J 3 bases; bases outside gene matches: 3. The CDR3 consists of 14 residues. The CDR3 protein is CASSLKQGTDTQYF. CDR3 DNA sequence: TGCGCCAGCAGCTTAAAACAGGGGACAGATACGCAGTATTTT.

CDR3 region: CASSPRANTEAFF. The CDR3 DNA reads TGTGCCAGCAGCCCCAGGGCGAACACTGAAGCTTTCTTT. The rearrangement uses TRBV6-5 and TRBJ1-1, with D maybe TRBD1 (5 bases). Germline CDR1 is MNHEY and CDR2 is SVGAGI. V lost 6 bases and J 1 base, leaving 9 bases between the germline ends. The CDR3 has 13 amino acids.

This rearrangement joins TRBV9 to TRBJ1-5; perhaps TRBD1 as D (6 bases). V lost 7 bases, J lost 5 bases, and 13 bases lay in between. Germline-derived CDR1 and CDR2 are SGDLS and YYNGEE. This CDR3 is 13 amino acids long. The CDR3 coding sequence is TGTGCCAGCGGTTTGGGGGCGTATCAGCCCCAGCATTTT. Protein product: CASGLGAYQPQHF.

The chain combines TRBV18 with TRBJ2-3; 7 bases map to TRBD1. Germline V lookup: CDR1 KGHSH, CDR2 LQKENI. The V and J ends lost 4 bases and 5 bases, in that order; junction bases with no gene match: 9. This CDR3 is built from 15 residues. The CDR3 protein is CASSQGQTFGDTQYF. Here the CDR3 DNA reads TGTGCCAGCTCACAGGGACAGACCTTTGGAGATACGCAGTATTTT.

J is TRBJ2-3 and V is TRBV15; 9 positions agree with TRBD1. J gave up 6 bases and V 0 bases, and 7 bases lay outside the gene matches. Germline loops: CDR1 LNHNV, CDR2 YYDKDF (reference sequence). This CDR3 has 16 residues. CDR3 sequence (DNA): TGTGCCACCAGCAGAGATCAGGGACAGGGATGGGATACGCAGTATTTT. The encoded protein is CATSRDQGQGWDTQYF.

This clone was detected only once. The J gene is TRBJ2-3, the V gene TRBV6-1; D possibly corresponds to TRBD1 (5 bases). The ends were cut back, 6 bases at V and 0 bases at J, with 13 bases in the middle. CDR3 size: 15 residues. The germline V gene has CDR1 MNHNS and CDR2 SASEGT. The DNA for the CDR3 is TGTGCCAGCAGCCGCGCGGCAGGGAGCACAGATACGCAGTATTTT. Its translation is CASSRAAGSTDTQYF.

The chain carries TRBV9 and TRBJ2-1, with 8 bases aligning to TRBD1. CDR3 length: 16 amino acids. Germline V CDR1 and CDR2: SGDLS, YYNGEE. Trimming at V came to 4 bases and at J to 7 bases, leaving 13 bases not matched to a gene. The CDR3 region has the DNA TGTGCCAGCAGCCCCACCACCGGACAGGGTGGTAATGAGCAGTTCTTC. This gives the protein CASSPTTGQGGNEQFF.

This sequence joins TRBV19 and TRBJ1-5, with D possibly being TRBD1 (6 bases). The CDR3 length is 14 residues. V lost 5 bases and J 2 bases, leaving 10 bases between the germline ends. In germline, CDR1 is LNHDA, CDR2 SQIVND (reference sequence). DNA for the CDR3: TGTGCCAGTAGTTCCAGGACAGGCAATCAGCCCCAGCATTTT. Translated, it gives CASSSRTGNQPQHF.

This sequence joins TRBV9 and TRBJ2-5, with 7 nucleotides matching TRBD1. The V gene's germline CDR1 is SGDLS and CDR2 YYNGEE. V dropped 3 bases and J dropped 5; count of bases not matched to a gene: 13. The CDR3 loop spans 16 amino acids. The CDR3 is CASSAGTGVIGETQYF. DNA of the CDR3: TGTGCCAGCAGCGCCGGTACAGGGGTTATCGGGGAGACCCAGTACTTC.

This chain uses TRBV4-3 with TRBJ2-3; no firm D call. V lost 3 bases, J lost 2 bases, and 15 bases lay in between. The CDR3 sequence is 16 residues long. Germline lookup yields CDR1 LGHNA and CDR2 YSLEER. This CDR3 reads CASSHWTDKLTDTQYF. DNA for the CDR3: TGCGCCAGCAGCCATTGGACCGACAAACTCACAGATACGCAGTATTTT.

J is TRBJ1-1 and V is TRBV28; no clear D. This CDR3 is built from 9 residues. Germline values: CDR1 MDHEN, CDR2 SYDVKM. Trimming removed 11 bases from V and 1 base from J, with 2 bases in between. The CDR3 sequence: CAANTEAFF. CDR3 bases: TGTGCCGCGAACACTGAAGCTTTCTTT. Variable domain in full (rest from reference TRBV28 and TRBJ1-1): DVKVTQSSRYLVKRTGEKVFLECVQDMDHENMFWYRQDPGLGLRLIYFSYDVKMKEKGDIPEGYSVSREKKERFSLILESASTNQTSMYLCAANTEAFFGQGTRLTVV.